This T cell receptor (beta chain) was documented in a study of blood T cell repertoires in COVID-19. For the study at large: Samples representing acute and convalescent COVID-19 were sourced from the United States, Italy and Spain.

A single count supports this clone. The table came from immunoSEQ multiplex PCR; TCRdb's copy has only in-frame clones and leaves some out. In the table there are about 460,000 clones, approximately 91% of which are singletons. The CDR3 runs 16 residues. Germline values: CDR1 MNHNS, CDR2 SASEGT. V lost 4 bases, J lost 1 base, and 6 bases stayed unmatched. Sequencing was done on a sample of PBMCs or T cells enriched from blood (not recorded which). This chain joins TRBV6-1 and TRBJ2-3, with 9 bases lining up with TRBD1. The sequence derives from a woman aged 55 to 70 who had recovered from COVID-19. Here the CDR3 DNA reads TGTGCCAGCAGTGTTAACAGGGGGCCGGGCACAGATACGCAGTATTTT. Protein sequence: CASSVNRGPGTDTQYF.